This entry is about one TCR beta chain. As yet, its antigen is unknown. After removal of 8 bases from V and 4 bases from J, the junction contained 7 bases not matched to a gene. There are 14 residues in the CDR3. Germline V gene sequence: CDR1 MDHEN, CDR2 SYDVKM. PCR involved 60 Vbeta and 13 Jbeta primers. Produced via immunoSEQ multiplex PCR; TCRdb's table is partial and in-frame only. This sample yields about 270,000 clones, of which 86% are seen a single time; around 3.7% belongs to the top ten. These data come from a study of cytomegalovirus exposure and HLA in healthy donors. Points from the study as a whole: The likely origin of a cluster of highly shared sequence variants was a sequencing artifact.

The source material was PBMCs. The V gene is TRBV28, the J gene TRBJ2-7; the match to TRBD1 covers 11 bases. The receptor was isolated from a man aged 40-55 years in good health and CMV-seropositive. The CDR3, as DNA: TGTGCCAGCGGGGGTGGACAGGGGGCTTACGAGCAGTACTTC. Translating gives CASGGGQGAYEQYF.